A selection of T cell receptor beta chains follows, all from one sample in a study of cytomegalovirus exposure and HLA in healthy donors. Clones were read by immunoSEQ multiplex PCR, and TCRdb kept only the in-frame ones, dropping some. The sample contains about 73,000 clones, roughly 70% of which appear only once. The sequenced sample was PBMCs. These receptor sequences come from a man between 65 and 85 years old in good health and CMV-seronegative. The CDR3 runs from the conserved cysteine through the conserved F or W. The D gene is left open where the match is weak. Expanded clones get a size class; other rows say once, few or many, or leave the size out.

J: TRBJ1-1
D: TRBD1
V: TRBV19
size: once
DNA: TGTGCCAGTAAAAAGGGACAGGGCGGGGAAAGCACTGAAGCTTTCTTT
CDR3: CASKKGQGGESTEAFF

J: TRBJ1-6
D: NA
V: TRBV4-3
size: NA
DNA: TGCGCCAGCAGCCAGAGACTGAGCTCCTATAATTCACCCCTCCACTTT
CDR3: CASSQRLSSYNSPLHF

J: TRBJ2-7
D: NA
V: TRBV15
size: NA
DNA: TGTGCCACCAGCAGAGATCCTGGAGGGGCCGACGAGCAGTACTTC
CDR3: CATSRDPGGADEQYF

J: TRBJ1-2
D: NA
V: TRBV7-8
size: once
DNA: TGTGCCAGCAGCTTAGCGGTAACAGGGAGTGACTATGGCTACACCTTC
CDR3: CASSLAVTGSDYGYTF

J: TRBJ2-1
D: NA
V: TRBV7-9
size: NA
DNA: TGTGCCAGCAGCTTAGGGGATTCGGGCTTGCGTAGAGGGAATGAGCAGTTCTTC
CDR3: CASSLGDSGLRRGNEQFF

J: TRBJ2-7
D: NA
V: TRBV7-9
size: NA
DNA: TGTGCCAGCAGCCCCGGGACACACAGGCGGTCTCCTGGCGAGCAGTACTTC
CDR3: CASSPGTHRRSPGEQYF

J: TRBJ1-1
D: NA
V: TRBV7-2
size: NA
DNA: TGTGCCAGCAGCCCCCAGGGGCCCGGCTATGAAGCTTTCTTT
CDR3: CASSPQGPGYEAFF

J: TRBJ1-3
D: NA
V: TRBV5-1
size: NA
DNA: TGCGCCAGCAGCGTTCAGGGCTTCGGAAACACCATATATTTT
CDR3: CASSVQGFGNTIYF

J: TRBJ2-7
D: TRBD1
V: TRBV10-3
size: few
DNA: TGTGCCATCAGTGCGGGACAGGGAGGGGGGCAGTACTTC
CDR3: CAISAGQGGGQYF

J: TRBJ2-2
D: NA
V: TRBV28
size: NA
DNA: TGTGCCAGCCTAGGGGGGACAGTTTACGGGGAGCTGTTTTTT
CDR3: CASLGGTVYGELFF

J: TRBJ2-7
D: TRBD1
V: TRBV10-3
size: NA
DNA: TGTGCCATCAGTGGGGGCCCCGGGACAGCCCTGGGGCAGTACTTC
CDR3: CAISGGPGTALGQYF

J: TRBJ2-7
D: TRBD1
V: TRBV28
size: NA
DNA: TGTGCCAGCAGTTTAACCGGGACAGGGACCTACGAGCAGTACTTC
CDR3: CASSLTGTGTYEQYF

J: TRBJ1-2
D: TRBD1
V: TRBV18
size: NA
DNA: TGTGCCAGCTCGCCCGGACAGGGAGTTACTGGCTACACCTTC
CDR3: CASSPGQGVTGYTF

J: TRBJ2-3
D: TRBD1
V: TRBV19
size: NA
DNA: TGTGCCAGTACCAATAGGGGGACAGGGGGCTCGGCAGATACGCAGTATTTT
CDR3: CASTNRGTGGSADTQYF

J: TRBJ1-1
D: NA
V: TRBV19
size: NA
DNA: TGTGCCAGTAGTACAGCCGGGACACCATCTGAAGCTTTCTTT
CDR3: CASSTAGTPSEAFF

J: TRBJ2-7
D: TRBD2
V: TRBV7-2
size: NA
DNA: TGTGCCAGCAGCTCGCAGAGCGGGAGTTCGTACGAGCAGTACTTC
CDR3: CASSSQSGSSYEQYF

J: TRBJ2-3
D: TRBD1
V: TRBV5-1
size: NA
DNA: TGCGCCAGCAGCCCCGGGACAGTGGCAGATACGCAGTATTTT
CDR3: CASSPGTVADTQYF

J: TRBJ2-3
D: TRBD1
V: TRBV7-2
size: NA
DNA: TGTGCCAGCAGCTTTGGACAGGGGGCAAACGCAGATACGCAGTATTTT
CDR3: CASSFGQGANADTQYF

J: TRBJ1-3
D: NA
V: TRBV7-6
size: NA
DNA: TGTGCCAGCAGCTTGGGAGGGGCTGGAAACACCATATATTTT
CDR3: CASSLGGAGNTIYF

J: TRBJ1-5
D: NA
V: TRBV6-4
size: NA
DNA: TGTGCCAGCAGTGACCAAGGGGGTGGCAATCAGCCCCAGCATTTT
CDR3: CASSDQGGGNQPQHF

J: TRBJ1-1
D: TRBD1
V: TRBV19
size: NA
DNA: TGTGCCAGTAGTATCCATAACAGGGGAGGAAACACTGAAGCTTTCTTT
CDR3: CASSIHNRGGNTEAFF

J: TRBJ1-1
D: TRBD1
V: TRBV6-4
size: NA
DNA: TGTGCCAGCAGTCGGACAGGGGGCGAAATTAACACTGAAGCTTTCTTT
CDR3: CASSRTGGEINTEAFF

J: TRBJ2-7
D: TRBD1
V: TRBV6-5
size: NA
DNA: TGTGCCAGCAGTTATTCCGGGACAGGGCCCTACGAGCAGTACTTC
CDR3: CASSYSGTGPYEQYF